Listed below are T cell receptor beta chains from one sample, sequenced in a study of regulatory T cells in long-lasting Graves disease. TCRdb re-analysed the multiplex PCR reads in MiXCR, keeping a single row per CDR3 protein. In the table there are roughly 610,000 distinct CDR3 sequences, roughly 15% of which are singletons. The sample was also reused in another study, on T cells in Graves' hyperthyroidism and ophthalmopathy.

Sequencing was performed on peripheral blood mononuclear cells (PBMCs), taken at new diagnosis, from a patient treated with antithyroid drugs. These receptors all stem from a woman aged 25 to 39 with Graves disease. The CDR3 runs from the conserved cysteine through the conserved F or W. D genes are given only for firm matches. Rows give clone size only sometimes, using once, few, many, or a class for an expanded clone.

j_call	d_call	clone_size	v_call	cdr3_aa	cdr3_nt
TRBJ2-7	NA	NA	TRBV11-1	CASSQDTSYEQYF	TGTGCCAGCAGCCAAGACACGTCGTACGAGCAGTACTTC
TRBJ2-5	NA	many	TRBV3-1	CASSPRQSYQETQYF	TGTGCCAGCAGCCCCAGACAGAGCTACCAAGAGACCCAGTACTTC
TRBJ2-1	NA	many	TRBV2	CAMHAGSSYNEQFF	TGTGCCATGCATGCGGGTTCCTCCTACAATGAGCAGTTCTTC
TRBJ2-2	NA	many	TRBV11-2	CASSFIAAAGELFF	TGTGCCAGCAGCTTCATTGCGGCCGCCGGGGAGCTGTTTTTT
TRBJ1-6	NA	few	TRBV3-1	CASSQDGPTNSPLHF	TGTGCCAGCAGCCAAGACGGGCCAACTAATTCACCCCTCCACTTT
TRBJ2-3	TRBD2	few	TRBV11-1	CASSLTSGPSTDTQYF	TGTGCCAGCAGCTTAACTAGCGGCCCTTCCACAGATACGCAGTATTTT
TRBJ2-1	NA	many	TRBV12-3/TRBV12-4	CASSLWTGEGENEQFF	TGTGCCAGCAGTTTATGGACGGGAGAGGGGGAGAATGAGCAGTTCTTC
TRBJ2-1	TRBD1	few	TRBV20-1	CSASGRGLVNEQFF	TGCAGTGCTAGTGGCAGGGGGTTGGTAAATGAGCAGTTCTTC
TRBJ1-4	NA	many	TRBV7-9	CASSQEFGGWGEKLFF	TGTGCCAGCAGCCAAGAATTCGGCGGGTGGGGTGAAAAACTGTTTTTT
TRBJ1-6	NA	many	TRBV28	CASSHPPQEIPNSPLHF	TGTGCCAGCAGTCACCCCCCCCAGGAGATTCCAAATTCACCCCTCCACTTT
TRBJ1-1	NA	many	TRBV28	CANSEQGNTEAFF	TGTGCCAACTCGGAACAGGGGAACACTGAAGCTTTCTTT
TRBJ2-4	NA	NA	TRBV20-1	CSARTPVAKNIQYF	TGCAGTGCTAGAACCCCAGTAGCCAAAAACATTCAGTACTTC
TRBJ2-2	NA	few	TRBV9	CASSAPLSAFGGELFF	TGTGCCAGCAGCGCTCCCCTAAGCGCCTTCGGCGGGGAGCTGTTTTTT
TRBJ1-5	NA	many	TRBV7-2	CASSLEGQGNQPQHF	TGTGCCAGCAGCTTAGAGGGGCAGGGCAATCAGCCCCAGCATTTT
TRBJ2-2	NA	many	TRBV11-3	CASTRNGDTGELFF	TGTGCCAGCACAAGAAATGGGGACACCGGGGAGCTGTTTTTT
TRBJ2-2	TRBD2	many	TRBV28	CASSTSGRDHGELFF	TGTGCCAGCAGTACTAGCGGGAGGGATCACGGGGAGCTGTTTTTT
TRBJ1-4	NA	NA	TRBV30	CAWSVGAGLTNEKLFF	TGTGCCTGGAGTGTAGGGGCTGGGTTGACTAATGAAAAACTGTTTTTT
TRBJ1-5	NA	few	TRBV28	CASSLLQGTHQPQHF	TGTGCCAGCAGTTTACTTCAGGGGACTCACCAGCCCCAGCATTTT
TRBJ1-5	NA	many	TRBV6-5	CASSYSTPPRGNQPQHF	TGTGCCAGCAGTTACTCGACGCCTCCGCGGGGCAATCAGCCCCAGCATTTT
TRBJ2-5	NA	many	TRBV11-2	CASSLVGQVKTQYF	TGTGCCAGCAGCTTGGTAGGGCAGGTCAAGACCCAGTACTTC
TRBJ2-2	TRBD1	NA	TRBV30	CAWSRDNRGIGELFF	TGTGCCTGGAGTCGGGACAACAGGGGTATCGGGGAGCTGTTTTTT
TRBJ2-2	NA	few	TRBV19	CASSSPGGATGELFF	TGTGCCAGCAGCTCCCCCGGCGGGGCCACCGGGGAGCTGTTTTTT
TRBJ2-3	TRBD2	few	TRBV20-1	CSASSGGDTQYF	TGCAGTGCTAGCTCGGGAGGAGATACGCAGTATTTT
TRBJ1-1	NA	many	TRBV7-2	CASSLLLGPFNEAFF	TGTGCCAGCAGCTTATTGCTCGGACCGTTTAATGAAGCTTTCTTT
TRBJ1-4	NA	few	TRBV18	CASSPRDRVEKLFF	TGTGCCAGCTCCCCGCGCGATAGGGTTGAAAAACTGTTTTTT
TRBJ1-3	NA	NA	TRBV29-1	CSVGLGTGNTIYF	TGCAGCGTTGGTCTGGGGACTGGAAACACCATATATTTT
TRBJ1-2	NA	many	TRBV12-3/TRBV12-4	CATLGGGYYGYTF	TGTGCCACCCTAGGGGGGGGTTACTATGGCTACACCTTC
TRBJ1-6	TRBD1	NA	TRBV6-1	CASILQGARSPLHF	TGTGCCAGCATTTTGCAGGGGGCGCGTTCACCCCTCCACTTT
TRBJ1-1	NA	few	TRBV3-1	CASSQVTTNTEAFF	TGTGCCAGCAGCCAAGTAACCACGAACACTGAAGCTTTCTTT
TRBJ1-5	NA	many	TRBV28	CATGAPRDTSNQPQHF	TGTGCCACCGGAGCGCCCCGGGACACGAGCAATCAGCCCCAGCATTTT
TRBJ2-3	TRBD1	many	TRBV2	CASRPTGGGQGARGDTQYF	TGTGCCAGCAGACCCACGGGGGGGGGACAGGGGGCGAGAGGAGATACGCAGTATTTT
TRBJ2-1	NA	many	TRBV27	CASTASSYNEQFF	TGTGCCAGCACCGCGAGCTCCTACAATGAGCAGTTCTTC
TRBJ2-1	TRBD1	many	TRBV12-3/TRBV12-4	CASSLWTGGTYNEQFF	TGTGCCAGCAGTTTGTGGACAGGGGGCACCTACAATGAGCAGTTCTTC
TRBJ2-7	NA	few	TRBV20-1	CSAIEGTVSYEQYF	TGCAGTGCCATAGAGGGGACCGTGTCCTACGAGCAGTACTTC
TRBJ2-7	NA	many	TRBV13	CASSLKPVYEQYF	TGTGCCAGCAGCTTAAAGCCGGTCTACGAGCAGTACTTC
TRBJ2-1	NA	NA	TRBV3-1	CASRLDMRYGEQLF	TGTGCCAGCAGGCTAGATATGCGATACGGTGAGCAGCTCTTC
TRBJ1-4	NA	many	TRBV12-3/TRBV12-4	CASRPLGVPNEKLFF	TGTGCCAGCAGGCCGTTGGGCGTCCCTAATGAAAAACTGTTTTTT
TRBJ2-3	NA	few	TRBV6-1	CASSMDSTRNTQYF	TGTGCCAGCAGTATGGACTCTACTCGGAATACGCAGTATTTT
TRBJ2-6	NA	many	TRBV12-3/TRBV12-4	CASSRVGGANVLTF	TGTGCCAGCAGCCGTGTAGGGGGGGCCAACGTCCTGACTTTC
TRBJ1-6	NA	NA	TRBV7-9	CASSLGVGSGISPLHF	TGTGCCAGCAGCTTAGGTGTGGGTTCTGGGATTTCACCCCTCCACTTT
TRBJ2-1	TRBD2	many	TRBV20-1	CSARSGGDYNEQFF	TGCAGTGCTAGATCTGGGGGGGACTACAATGAGCAGTTCTTC
TRBJ1-1	NA	many	TRBV28	CASSLAQGTEAFF	TGTGCCAGCAGTTTAGCCCAGGGGACTGAAGCTTTCTTT
TRBJ2-3	NA	many	TRBV28	CASNIREDTDTQYF	TGTGCCAGCAATATTAGGGAGGACACAGATACGCAGTATTTT
TRBJ2-3	TRBD2	NA	TRBV18	CASSPVAGVADTQYF	TGTGCCAGCTCACCGGTAGCGGGAGTGGCAGATACGCAGTATTTT
TRBJ1-3	NA	many	TRBV28	CASSWGGSGNTIYF	TGTGCCAGCAGTTGGGGGGGGTCTGGAAACACCATATATTTT
TRBJ1-4	NA	few	TRBV15	CATSPPILLGEKLFF	TGTGCCACCAGCCCCCCGATTCTTTTGGGGGAAAAACTGTTTTTT
TRBJ1-2	NA	many	TRBV3-1	CASSPTGYYGYTF	TGTGCCAGCAGCCCCACAGGTTACTATGGCTACACCTTC
TRBJ2-5	NA	NA	TRBV20-1	CSAINFRAGTQETQYF	TGCAGTGCTATTAACTTCCGAGCAGGCACCCAAGAGACCCAGTACTTC
TRBJ1-1	NA	many	TRBV11-2	CASSRTPTGQNTEAFF	TGTGCCAGCAGCCGTACCCCGACAGGTCAGAACACTGAAGCTTTCTTT
TRBJ2-1	TRBD1	many	TRBV4-1	CASSARGSEQFF	TGCGCCAGCAGCGCCAGGGGGAGTGAACAGTTCTTC
TRBJ2-7	NA	NA	TRBV5-5	CASSQSATGEGYF	TGTGCCAGCAGCCAATCCGCAACAGGGGAGGGGTACTTC
TRBJ2-7	NA	NA	TRBV5-1	CASSLGRPGPLEIEQYF	TGCGCCAGCAGTCTGGGGCGACCGGGACCGTTAGAGATCGAGCAGTACTTC
TRBJ2-7	NA	NA	TRBV7-2	CASSPQGLTVTEQYF	TGTGCCAGCAGCCCGCAGGGCCTCACCGTAACAGAGCAGTACTTC
TRBJ2-5	TRBD2	NA	TRBV6-1	CAGQRTSGFQETQYF	TGTGCCGGCCAAAGGACTAGCGGATTCCAAGAGACCCAGTACTTC